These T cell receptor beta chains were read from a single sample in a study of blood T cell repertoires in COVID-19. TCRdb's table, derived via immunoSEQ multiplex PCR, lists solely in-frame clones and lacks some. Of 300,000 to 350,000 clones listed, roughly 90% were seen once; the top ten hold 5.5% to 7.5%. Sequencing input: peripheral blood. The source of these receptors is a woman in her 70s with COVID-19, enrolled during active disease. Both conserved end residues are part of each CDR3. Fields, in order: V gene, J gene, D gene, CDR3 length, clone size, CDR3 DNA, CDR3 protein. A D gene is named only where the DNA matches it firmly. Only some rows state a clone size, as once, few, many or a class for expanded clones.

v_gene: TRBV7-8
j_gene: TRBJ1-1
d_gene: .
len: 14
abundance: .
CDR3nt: TGTGCCAGCAGCTTGGCATTTTCGAACACTGAAGCTTTCTTT
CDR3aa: CASSLAFSNTEAFF

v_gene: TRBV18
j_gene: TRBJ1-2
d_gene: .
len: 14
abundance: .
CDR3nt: TGTGCCAGCTCCGAGGCACAGGATGGCTATGGCTACACCTTC
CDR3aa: CASSEAQDGYGYTF

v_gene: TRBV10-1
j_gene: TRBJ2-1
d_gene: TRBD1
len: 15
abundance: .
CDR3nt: TGCGCCAGCAGTGAAGGGGACAGGGTATACAATGAGCAGTTCTTC
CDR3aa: CASSEGDRVYNEQFF

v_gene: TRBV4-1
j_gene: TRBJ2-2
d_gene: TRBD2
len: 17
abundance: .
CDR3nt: TGCGCCAGCAGCCGCACTAGCGGGGGGGCGAACACCGGGGAGCTGTTTTTT
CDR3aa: CASSRTSGGANTGELFF

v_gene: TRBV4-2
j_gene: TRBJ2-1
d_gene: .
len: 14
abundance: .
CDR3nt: TGTGCCAGCAGCCCCCAACGGGGCTACAATGAGCAGTTCTTC
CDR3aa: CASSPQRGYNEQFF

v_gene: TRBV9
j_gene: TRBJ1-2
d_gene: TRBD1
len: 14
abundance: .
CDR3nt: TGTGCCAGCAGCCACGAACAGGGGAACTATGGCTACACCTTC
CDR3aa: CASSHEQGNYGYTF

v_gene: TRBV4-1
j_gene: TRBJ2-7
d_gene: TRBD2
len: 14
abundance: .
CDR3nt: TGCGCCAGCAGCCGTCTAGCGGTCTCCTACGAGCAGTACTTC
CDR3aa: CASSRLAVSYEQYF

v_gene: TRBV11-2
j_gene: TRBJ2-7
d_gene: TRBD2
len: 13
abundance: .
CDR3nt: TGTGCCAGCAGCGCGGGCGGGGGGTACGAGCAGTACTTC
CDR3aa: CASSAGGGYEQYF

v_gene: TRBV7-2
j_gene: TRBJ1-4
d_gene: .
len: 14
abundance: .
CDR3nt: TGTGCCAGCAGCTTATACAGGGTTCATGAAAAACTGTTTTTT
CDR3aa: CASSLYRVHEKLFF

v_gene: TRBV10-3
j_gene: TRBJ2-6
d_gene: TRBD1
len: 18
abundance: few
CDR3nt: TGTGCCATCAGTGAAAGGACAGGGGGCTCCCTTGGGGCCAACGTCCTGACTTTC
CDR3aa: CAISERTGGSLGANVLTF

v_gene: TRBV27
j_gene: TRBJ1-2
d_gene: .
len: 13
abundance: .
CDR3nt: TGTGCCAGCAGCCGGACAGCTCACTATGGCTACACCTTC
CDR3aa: CASSRTAHYGYTF

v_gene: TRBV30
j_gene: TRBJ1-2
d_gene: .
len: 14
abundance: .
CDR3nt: TGTGCCTGGAGTAGACTCCTTTCTAACTATGGCTACACCTTC
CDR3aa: CAWSRLLSNYGYTF

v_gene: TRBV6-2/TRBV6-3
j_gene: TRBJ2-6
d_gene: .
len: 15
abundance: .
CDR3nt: TGTGCCAGCAGCCAAGGAGGGACGGGGGCCAACGTCCTGACTTTC
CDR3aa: CASSQGGTGANVLTF

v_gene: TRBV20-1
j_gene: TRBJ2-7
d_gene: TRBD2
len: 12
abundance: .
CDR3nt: TGCAGTGCTAGTAGCGGGGGGTACGAGCAGTACTTC
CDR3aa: CSASSGGYEQYF

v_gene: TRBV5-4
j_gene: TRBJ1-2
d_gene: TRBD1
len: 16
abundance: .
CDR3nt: TGTGCCAGCAGCTTAAATTCCGGGACAGGGGGCTATGGCTACACCTTC
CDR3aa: CASSLNSGTGGYGYTF

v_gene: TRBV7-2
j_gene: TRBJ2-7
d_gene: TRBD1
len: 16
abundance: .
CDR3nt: TGTGCCAGCAGCCCCGGACCCGGGACAGGGTTCTACGAGCAGTACTTC
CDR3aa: CASSPGPGTGFYEQYF

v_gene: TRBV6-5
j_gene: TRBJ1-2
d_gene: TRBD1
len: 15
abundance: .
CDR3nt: TGTGCCAGCAGTTACGCCGGGACAGGGTCGTATGGCTACACCTTC
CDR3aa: CASSYAGTGSYGYTF

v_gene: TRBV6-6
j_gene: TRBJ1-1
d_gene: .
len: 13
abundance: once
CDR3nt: TGTGCCAGCAGTATACAGGGTACAACTGAAGCTTTCTTT
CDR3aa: CASSIQGTTEAFF

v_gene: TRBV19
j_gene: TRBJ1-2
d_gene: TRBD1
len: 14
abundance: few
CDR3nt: TGTGCCAGTAGCCCGGACAGGGGCTACGATGGCTACACCTTC
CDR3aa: CASSPDRGYDGYTF

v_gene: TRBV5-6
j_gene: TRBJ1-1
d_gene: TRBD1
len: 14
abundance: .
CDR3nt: TGTGCCAGCAGCTCGGGACAGTTAAACACTGAAGCTTTCTTT
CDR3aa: CASSSGQLNTEAFF

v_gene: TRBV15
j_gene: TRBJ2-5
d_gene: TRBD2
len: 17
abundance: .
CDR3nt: TGTGCCACCAGCGGCGGGACTAGCGGGGGTTACCAAGAGACCCAGTACTTC
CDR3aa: CATSGGTSGGYQETQYF

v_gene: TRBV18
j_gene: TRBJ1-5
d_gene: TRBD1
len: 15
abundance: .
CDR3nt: TGTGCCAGCGCGCGGACAGGGGGATCTAATCAGCCCCAGCATTTT
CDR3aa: CASARTGGSNQPQHF

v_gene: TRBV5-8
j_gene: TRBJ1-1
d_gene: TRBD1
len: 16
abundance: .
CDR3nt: TGTGCCAGCAGCCTTATAAGACAGGGGGCAACGACTGAAGCTTTCTTT
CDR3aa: CASSLIRQGATTEAFF

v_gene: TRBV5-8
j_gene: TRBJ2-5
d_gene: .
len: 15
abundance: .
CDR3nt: TGTGCCAGCAGCTTGGCACTAGAGTACCAAGAGACCCAGTACTTC
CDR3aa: CASSLALEYQETQYF

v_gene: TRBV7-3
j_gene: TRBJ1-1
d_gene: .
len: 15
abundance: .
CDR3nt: TGTGCCAGCAGCTCCCAGGGGCTCGCGGACACTGAAGCTTTCTTT
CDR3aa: CASSSQGLADTEAFF

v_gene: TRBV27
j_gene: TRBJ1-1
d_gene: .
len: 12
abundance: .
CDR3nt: TGTGCCAGCAGTCCACAGGGTTCTGAAGCTTTCTTT
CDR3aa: CASSPQGSEAFF

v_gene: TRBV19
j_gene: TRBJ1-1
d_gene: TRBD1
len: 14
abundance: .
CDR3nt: TGTGCCAGTAGCCGACAGGGGGCGGAAACTGAAGCTTTCTTT
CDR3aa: CASSRQGAETEAFF

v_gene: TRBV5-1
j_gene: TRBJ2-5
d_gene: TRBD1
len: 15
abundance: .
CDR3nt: TGCGCCAGCAGCTTTGCAGGGGGCTTACGAGAGACCCAGTACTTC
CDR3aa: CASSFAGGLRETQYF

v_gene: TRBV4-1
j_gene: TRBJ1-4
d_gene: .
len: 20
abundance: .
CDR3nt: TGCGCCAGCAGCCTCCCATCTACAGGGAGGGAGTATTCAACTAATGAAAAACTGTTTTTT
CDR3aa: CASSLPSTGREYSTNEKLFF

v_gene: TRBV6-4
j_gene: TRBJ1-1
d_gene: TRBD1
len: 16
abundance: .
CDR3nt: TGTGCCAGCAGTGACGGGACAGGGGGCAGGGGCACTGAAGCTTTCTTT
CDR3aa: CASSDGTGGRGTEAFF

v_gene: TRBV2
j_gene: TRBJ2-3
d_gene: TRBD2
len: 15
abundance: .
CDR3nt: TGTGCCAGCAAGGGGACTAGCGGGAGCACAGATACGCAGTATTTT
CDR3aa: CASKGTSGSTDTQYF

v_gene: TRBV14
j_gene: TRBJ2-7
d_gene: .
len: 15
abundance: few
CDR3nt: TGTGCCAGCAGCCAAGATTCCAGGGGCCTTTACGAGCAGTACTTC
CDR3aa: CASSQDSRGLYEQYF

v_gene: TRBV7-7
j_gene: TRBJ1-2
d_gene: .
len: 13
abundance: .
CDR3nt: TGTGCCAGCAGCTTAGGGCAGCGTAATGGCTACACCTTC
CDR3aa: CASSLGQRNGYTF

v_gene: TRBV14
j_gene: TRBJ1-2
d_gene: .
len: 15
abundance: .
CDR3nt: TGTGCCAGCAGCCAATCGGGGAGGGAGGTCAATGGCTACACCTTC
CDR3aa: CASSQSGREVNGYTF

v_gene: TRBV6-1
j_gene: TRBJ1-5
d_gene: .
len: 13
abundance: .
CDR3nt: TGTGCCAGCAGTGATAGAGTTGCTCAGCCCCAGCATTTT
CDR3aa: CASSDRVAQPQHF

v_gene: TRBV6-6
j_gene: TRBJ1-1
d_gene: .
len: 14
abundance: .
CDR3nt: TGTGCCAGCAGTCTCAGGGGACTGAACACTGAAGCTTTCTTT
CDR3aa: CASSLRGLNTEAFF

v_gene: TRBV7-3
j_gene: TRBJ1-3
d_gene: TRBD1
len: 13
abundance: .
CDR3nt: TGTGCCAGCAGCGCCGGGACAGGGCGCACCATATATTTT
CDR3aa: CASSAGTGRTIYF

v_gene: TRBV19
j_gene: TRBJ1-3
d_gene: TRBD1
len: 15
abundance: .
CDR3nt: TGTGCCAGTAGTATCGTACAGGGGCCTGGAAACACCATATATTTT
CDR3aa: CASSIVQGPGNTIYF

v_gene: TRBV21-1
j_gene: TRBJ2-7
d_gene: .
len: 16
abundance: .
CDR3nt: TGTGCCAGCAGCGGATGGACAGCCAGCTTTTTGTACGAGCAGTACTTC
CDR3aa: CASSGWTASFLYEQYF

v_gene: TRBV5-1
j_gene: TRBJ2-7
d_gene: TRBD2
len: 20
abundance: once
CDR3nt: TGCGCCAGCAGCCCAATACTAGCGGGGGGATCTAACCCAGGTCACTACGAGCAGTACTTC
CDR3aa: CASSPILAGGSNPGHYEQYF

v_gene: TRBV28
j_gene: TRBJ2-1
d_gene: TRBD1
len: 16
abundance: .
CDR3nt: TGTGCCAGCAGAGGCCGGGGACAGGGGGCTCAGAATGAGCAGTTCTTC
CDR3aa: CASRGRGQGAQNEQFF

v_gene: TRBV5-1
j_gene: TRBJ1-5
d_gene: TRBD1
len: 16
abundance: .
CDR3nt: TGCGCCAGCAGCTTGGGGCCACAGGGGGGCAATCAGCCCCAGCATTTT
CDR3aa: CASSLGPQGGNQPQHF

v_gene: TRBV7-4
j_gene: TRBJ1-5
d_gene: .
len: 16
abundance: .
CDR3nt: TGTGCCAGCAGCCATTGGACAGTGAGGAGCAATCAGCCCCAGCATTTT
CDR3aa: CASSHWTVRSNQPQHF

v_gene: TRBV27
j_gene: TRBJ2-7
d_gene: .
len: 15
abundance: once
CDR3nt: TGTGCCAGCAGTTCTGCAGGGCAGTCTAGCGACGAGCAGTACTTC
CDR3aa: CASSSAGQSSDEQYF

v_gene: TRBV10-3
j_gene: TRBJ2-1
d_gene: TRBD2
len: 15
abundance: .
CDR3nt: TGTGCCATCAGGGTTCGCGGGGGGGCCGGTGATGAGCAGTTCTTC
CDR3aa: CAIRVRGGAGDEQFF

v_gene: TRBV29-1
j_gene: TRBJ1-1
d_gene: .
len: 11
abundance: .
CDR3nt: TGCAGCGGGACAGTGAACACTGAAGCTTTCTTT
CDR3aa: CSGTVNTEAFF

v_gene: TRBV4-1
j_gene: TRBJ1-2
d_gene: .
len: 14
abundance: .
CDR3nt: TGCGCCAGCAGCCAAGTTCCGGAGTTCTATGGCTACACCTTC
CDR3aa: CASSQVPEFYGYTF

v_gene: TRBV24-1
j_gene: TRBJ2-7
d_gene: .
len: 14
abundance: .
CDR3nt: TGTGCCACCAGTGATTCCGGACACACCTACGAGCAGTACTTC
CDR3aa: CATSDSGHTYEQYF

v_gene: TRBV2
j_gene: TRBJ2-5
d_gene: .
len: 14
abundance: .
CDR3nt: TGTGCCAGCAGTCCTAGTGGAAATGAAGAGACCCAGTACTTC
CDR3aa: CASSPSGNEETQYF

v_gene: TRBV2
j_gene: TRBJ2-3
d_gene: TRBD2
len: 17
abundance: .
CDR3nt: TGTGCCAGCAGTGAATATTCCGGGCGGGGGGGCACAGATACGCAGTATTTT
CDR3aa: CASSEYSGRGGTDTQYF

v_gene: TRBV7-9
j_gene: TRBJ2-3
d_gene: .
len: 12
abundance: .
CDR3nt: TGTGCCAGCAGCTTTATTACAGATACGCAGTATTTT
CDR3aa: CASSFITDTQYF

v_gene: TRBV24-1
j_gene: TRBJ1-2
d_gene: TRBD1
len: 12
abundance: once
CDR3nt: TGTGCCACCAGTGAAGGGACAGACCGCTACACCTTC
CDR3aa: CATSEGTDRYTF

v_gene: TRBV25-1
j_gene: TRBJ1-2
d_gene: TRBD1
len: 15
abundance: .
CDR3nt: TGTGCCAGCGAAGGGGGACAGGGGGCTTTCTATGGCTACACCTTC
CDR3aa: CASEGGQGAFYGYTF

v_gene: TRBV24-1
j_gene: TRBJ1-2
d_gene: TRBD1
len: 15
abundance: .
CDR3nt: TGTGCCACCAGTGACACGACAGGGGCGTTCTATGGCTACACCTTC
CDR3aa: CATSDTTGAFYGYTF